Listed below are T cell receptor beta chains from one sample, sequenced in a study of Graves' ophthalmopathy and Graves' hyperthyroidism. In TCRdb, the multiplex PCR reads were re-called with MiXCR into one record per CDR3 protein. The sample has hundreds of thousands of distinct CDR3 sequences, about 20% seen once; the top ten hold around 7%. The sequenced sample was peripheral blood. These receptors all come from a woman between 18 and 30 years old with stable Graves' hyperthyroidism. Some clones in this sample may be carry-over from other donors' samples. The CDR3 runs from the conserved cysteine through the conserved F or W. A D gene is named only where the DNA matches it firmly. Size is omitted from some rows. Given values are once, few, many or a class for expanded clones.

>TRBV7-8|many|-|TRBJ1-2
TGTGCCAGCAGCCCCTCCCAGGCACCTAACTATGGCTACACCTTC
CASSPSQAPNYGYTF
>TRBV29-1|many|-|TRBJ2-5
TGCAGCGTTGTCAGGACGCAACAAGAGACCCAGTACTTC
CSVVRTQQETQYF
>TRBV10-1|many|TRBD1|TRBJ2-2
TGCGCCAGCCCCGGACAGGGCCTAAACACCGGGGAGCTGTTTTTT
CASPGQGLNTGELFF
>TRBV15|many|TRBD1|TRBJ2-7
TGTGCCACCAGCGCTACACAGGGGGCCTACGAGCAGTACTTC
CATSATQGAYEQYF
>TRBV6-5|few|-|TRBJ2-2
TGTGCCAGCAGTTACTCGCAATACACCGGGGAGCTGTTTTTT
CASSYSQYTGELFF
>TRBV6-5|many|-|TRBJ2-7
TGTGCCAGCAGTACCCGACAGTTCTCCTACGAGCAGTACTTC
CASSTRQFSYEQYF
>TRBV6-1|-|-|TRBJ1-5
TGTGCCAGCAGTGACAGTATGCGTAGCAATCAGCCCCAGCATTTT
CASSDSMRSNQPQHF
>TRBV20-1|-|-|TRBJ2-5
TGCAGTGCTAGAAAGGGTCCGGAGACCCAGTACTTC
CSARKGPETQYF
>TRBV3-1|-|-|TRBJ2-7
TGTGCCAGCAGTCCGACCCCGAGGGGCTCCTACGAGCAGTACTTC
CASSPTPRGSYEQYF
>TRBV9|-|-|TRBJ2-5
TGTGCCATCAGCGTAGTCGGGCGTTCGGAGACCCAGTACTTC
CAISVVGRSETQYF
>TRBV6-5|many|TRBD1|TRBJ1-1
TGTGCCAGCAGTTACCCGACAGGGTTTGGGAACACTGAAGCTTTCTTT
CASSYPTGFGNTEAFF
>TRBV12-3/TRBV12-4|many|TRBD1|TRBJ2-7
TGTGCCAGCAGCCGGGACAGCTACTCCTACGAGCAGTACTTC
CASSRDSYSYEQYF
>TRBV14|few|-|TRBJ2-2
TGTGCCAGCGGGAAGACACACGCCACCGGGGAGCTGTTTTTT
CASGKTHATGELFF
>TRBV20-1|many|-|TRBJ2-7
TGCAGTGCCGAACAAGCAATCGGGCAGTACTTC
CSAEQAIGQYF
>TRBV11-2|many|-|TRBJ2-7
TGTGCCAGCAGCTTAGATACTAGCTACTCCTACGAGCAGTACTTC
CASSLDTSYSYEQYF